This entry lists 5 T cell receptor beta chains sequenced from one sample in a study of T cell responses to AZD1222 COVID-19 vaccine. Only in-frame clones appear in the TCRdb table, and some are missing; sequencing was by immunoSEQ multiplex PCR. The repertoire consists of some 200,000 clones, with about 94% occurring once and the leading ten covering roughly 1%. The sequences come from peripheral blood, collected 28 days after the second AZD1222 dose. Receptors originate from an adult who received the AZD1222 COVID-19 vaccine.

The chain recombines TRBV5-4 with TRBJ2-5; perhaps D is TRBD1 or TRBD2 (6 bases each). Germline CDR1 is SGHNT and CDR2 is YYREEE (reference sequence). Trimming pared 1 base from V and 5 bases from J, leaving 15 bases between. CDR3 length equals 15 residues. The CDR3 sequence: CASSLFVGGGETQYF. CDR3 bases: TGTGCCAGCAGCTTGTTTGTGGGGGGCGGGGAGACCCAGTACTTC.

V usage is TRBV7-9 and J usage is TRBJ1-5; 7 bases match TRBD1. The CDR3 runs 17 residues. Trimming removed 7 bases from V and 7 bases from J; junction bases left unmatched: 19. CDR1 SEHNR and CDR2 FQNEAQ come from the germline V gene (reference sequence). The CDR3: CASTHFGVGGRRQPQHF. In nucleotides, the CDR3 is TGTGCCAGCACCCACTTCGGGGTAGGGGGCAGGAGACAGCCCCAGCATTTT.

The rearrangement links TRBV7-2 to TRBJ2-5, with 9 bases matching TRBD2. Germline values: CDR1 SGHTA, CDR2 FQGNSA. The junction had 0 bases not matched to a gene; V was cut back by 2 bases and J by 5 bases. CDR3 size: 13 residues. In DNA, the CDR3 is TGTGCCAGCAGCTTACTAGCGGGGGAGACCCAGTACTTC. It specifies CASSLLAGETQYF.

The V and J genes are TRBV6-5 and TRBJ1-5; TRBD1 aligns across 7 bases. With 8 bases clipped from V and 4 bases from J, the junction kept 8 bases outside the gene matches. CDR3 size: 14 residues. CDR1 is MNHEY and CDR2 is SVGAGI in the germline V gene. The CDR3 loop is CASSRGRWNQPQHF. CDR3 nucleotides: TGTGCCAGCTCGAGGGGGCGGTGGAATCAGCCCCAGCATTTT.

The gene calls are TRBV18 and TRBJ2-2; perhaps TRBD1 as D (6 bases). V was shortened by 6 bases and J by 1 base, with 15 bases between the two germline ends. The CDR3 contains 16 residues. Germline assignment: CDR1 KGHSH and CDR2 LQKENI. DNA for the CDR3: TGTGCCAGCTCCGAACTGCAGGGGAAGAACACCGGGGAGCTGTTTTTT. As protein: CASSELQGKNTGELFF.